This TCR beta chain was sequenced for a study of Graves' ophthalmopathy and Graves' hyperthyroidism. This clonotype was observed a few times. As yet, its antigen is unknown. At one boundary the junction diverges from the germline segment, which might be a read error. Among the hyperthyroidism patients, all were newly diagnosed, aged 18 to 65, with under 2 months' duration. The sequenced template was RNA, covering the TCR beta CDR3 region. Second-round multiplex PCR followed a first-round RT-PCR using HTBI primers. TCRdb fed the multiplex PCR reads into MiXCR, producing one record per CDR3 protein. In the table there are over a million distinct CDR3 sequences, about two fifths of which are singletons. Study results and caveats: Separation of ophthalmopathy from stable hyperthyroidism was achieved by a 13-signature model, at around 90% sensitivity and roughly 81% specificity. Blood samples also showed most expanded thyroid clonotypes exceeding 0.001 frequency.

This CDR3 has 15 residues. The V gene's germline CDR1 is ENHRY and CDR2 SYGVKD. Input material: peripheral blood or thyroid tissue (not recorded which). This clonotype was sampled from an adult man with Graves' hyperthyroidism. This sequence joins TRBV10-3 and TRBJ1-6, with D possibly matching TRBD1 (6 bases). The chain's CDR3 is CASSYQGRYNSPLHF. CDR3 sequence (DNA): TGTGCCAGCAGTTACCAGGGGCGCTATAATTCACCCCTCCACTTT.